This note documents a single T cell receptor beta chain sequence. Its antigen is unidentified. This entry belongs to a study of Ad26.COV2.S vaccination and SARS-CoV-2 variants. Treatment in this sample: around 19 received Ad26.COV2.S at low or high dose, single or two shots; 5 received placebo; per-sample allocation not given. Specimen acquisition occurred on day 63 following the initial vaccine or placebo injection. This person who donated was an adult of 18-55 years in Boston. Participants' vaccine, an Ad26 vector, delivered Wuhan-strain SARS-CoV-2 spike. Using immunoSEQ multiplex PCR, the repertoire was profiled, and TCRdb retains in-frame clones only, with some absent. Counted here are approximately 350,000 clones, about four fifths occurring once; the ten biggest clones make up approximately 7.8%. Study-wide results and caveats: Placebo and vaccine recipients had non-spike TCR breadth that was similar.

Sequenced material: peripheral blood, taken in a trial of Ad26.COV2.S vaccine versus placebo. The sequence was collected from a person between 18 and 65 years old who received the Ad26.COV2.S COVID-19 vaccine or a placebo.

The CDR3 loop is CASSLDSGGGREQYF. The CDR3 nucleotides are TGCGCCAGCAGCTTGGACAGCGGGGGAGGTCGCGAGCAGTACTTC. The gene calls are TRBV5-1 and TRBJ2-7; 8 positions match TRBD2. This CDR3 comprises 15 residues. V shed 0 bases, J shed 6 bases, and the junction held 8 bases outside the gene matches. Germline V CDR1 and CDR2: SGHRS, YFSETQ.